The present T cell receptor beta chain was sequenced within a study of control samples from healthy donors and cancer patients (dated by TCRdb to the early 2020s). The receptor library was made with the immunoSEQ multiplex PCR assay. What TCRdb holds here is the immuneACCESS table cut down to in-frame rearrangements. Part of the clones is not present; checked against another copy, under half of the missing clones reflect an unresolved V gene, and the others are unexplained. This sample lists about 160,000 clones; 96% were detected once. Together, the top ten hold just over 1% of the sample. About this clone: What antigen it recognizes has not been identified. Base quality data are lacking; no much larger clone is found one base away.

Reading from cysteine to phenylalanine, the CDR3 counts 14 amino acids. This entry keeps only the CDR3 DNA: 42 bases, framed from base 1. V and J are truncated by 0 bases and 3 bases respectively, leaving an intervening sequence of 9 bases. Via the germline V gene, CDR1 is MGHRA and CDR2 YSYEKL. This sequence originates from a woman aged 25 to 45 in good health. The rearranged segments are TRBV4-1 and TRBJ2-7; no D gene can be assigned with confidence. The material sequenced was blood. CDR3 loop: CASSQEGLGYEQYF. The DNA is TGCGCCAGCAGCCAAGAGGGCTTGGGCTACGAGCAGTACTTC.